Each of the 5 T cell receptor beta chains below was sequenced from the same sample in a study of T cells in Graves' hyperthyroidism and ophthalmopathy. The TCR beta CDR3 regions underwent amplification using RNA transcripts as the source. First-round RT-PCR with HTBI primers amplified the TCR CDR3 region. MiXCR, run by TCRdb on the multiplex PCR reads, gives a single entry per CDR3 protein. The sample contains 800,000 or so distinct CDR3 sequences, 35% to 40% of which appear only once. Sequencing used blood. These receptors all come from a man aged 18 to 35 with Graves' hyperthyroidism.

This sequence joins TRBV12-3 or TRBV12-4 and TRBJ2-7; either TRBD1 or TRBD2 may fit D (6 bases each). There are 13 residues in the CDR3. V was trimmed by 6 bases and J by 6 bases, leaving 15 bases between them. The CDR3 reads CASRDGGTFEQYF. DNA for the CDR3: TGTGCCAGCAGGGACGGGGGCACTTTCGAGCAGTACTTC.

The rearrangement joins TRBV5-1 to TRBJ2-6; D ambiguous. The V gene lost 4 bases and the J gene lost 8 bases, with 13 bases spanning the gap. The CDR3 has 14 residues. CDR1 is SGHRS, CDR2 YFSETQ, per germline. The CDR3 sequence: CASSRSAAPNVLTF. In DNA, the CDR3 is TGCGCCAGCAGCCGGAGCGCGGCGCCCAACGTCCTGACTTTC.

This rearrangement joins TRBV4-3 to TRBJ1-4; D is perhaps TRBD1 (6 bases). This CDR3 region has 16 residues. V was trimmed by 3 bases and J by 7 bases, leaving 18 bases between them. From germline, CDR1 is LGHNA and CDR2 YSLEER. In DNA, the CDR3 is TGCGCCAGCAGCCAGAGGGGGGGGGGCGAAGGTGAAAAACTGTTTTTT. It codes for CASSQRGGGEGEKLFF.

There are a few counts of this clonotype. DNA for the CDR3: TGTGCCAGCAGCCTTAGGACAGGAAACGAGCAGTACTTC. Translated: CASSLRTGNEQYF. The chain recombines TRBV7-6 with TRBJ2-7, with TRBD1 matching 7 bases. The CDR3 covers 13 residues. Germline lookup yields CDR1 SGHVS and CDR2 FNYEAQ. Trimming at V came to 5 bases and at J to 5 bases, leaving 6 bases not matched to a gene.

This clonotype was recorded many times. This sequence joins TRBV2 and TRBJ1-2; 10 nucleotides agree with TRBD1. Unmatched junction bases numbered 2, after V lost 4 bases and J lost 3 bases. Germline V lookup: CDR1 SNHLY, CDR2 FYNNEI. The CDR3 has 14 amino acids. DNA for the CDR3: TGTGCCAGCAGTGTCGGACAGGGGGACTATGGCTACACCTTC. This encodes CASSVGQGDYGYTF.